One sample yielded the 8 T cell receptor beta chains listed below, sequenced in a study of identifying expanded T cells in peripheral blood. Method: immunoSEQ multiplex PCR; TCRdb's copy keeps in-frame clones and lacks some. Among about 98,000 clones listed, approximately 89% were seen once. The sample taken for sequencing was blood. The receptors here all came from a person aged 18 to 69 in good health.

This clone showed up just a few times. CDR3 DNA sequence: TGTGCCAGCAGCTCCGTCAGGGGTAGAAACACCATATATTTT. It yields the protein CASSSVRGRNTIYF. V gene TRBV7-9 combines with J gene TRBJ1-3, with D tentatively TRBD1 (6 bases). V gave up 4 bases and J gave up 5 bases, with 12 bases separating them. The CDR3 runs 14 residues. Germline CDR1 SEHNR, CDR2 FQNEAQ (reference sequence).

This rearrangement joins TRBV19 to TRBJ1-2, with D possibly TRBD1 on 6 matching bases. The CDR3 has 13 residues. V was clipped by 6 bases and J by 4 bases, with 12 bases between them. Germline values: CDR1 LNHDA, CDR2 SQIVND (reference sequence). The CDR3 DNA sequence: TGTGCCAGTAGCCCGGGGGCTTTCTATGGCTACACCTTC. Translating gives CASSPGAFYGYTF.

The genes are TRBV28 and TRBJ1-2, with TRBD1 as a possible D gene (6 bases). Germline V gene lookup returns CDR1 MDHEN and CDR2 SYDVKM. V lost 4 bases and J lost 4, with 13 bases in between. The CDR3 loop spans 14 amino acids. The chain's CDR3 is CASSSQDSTYGYTF. CDR3 coding DNA: TGTGCCAGCAGTTCCCAGGACAGTACCTATGGCTACACCTTC.

The table lists this clone with a count of one. Here the CDR3 reads CASSAPLGNPNYGYTF. CDR3 bases: TGTGCCAGCAGTGCCCCGTTGGGAAATCCTAACTATGGCTACACCTTC. The chain recombines TRBV28 with TRBJ1-2; the D is unclear. V lost 5 bases and J 0 bases, leaving 16 bases between the germline ends. The CDR3 is made up of 16 amino acids. Looked up from germline, CDR1 is MDHEN and CDR2 is SYDVKM.

This clone was seen a single time. CDR3 amino acids: CASSPLASTDTQYF. CDR3 sequence (DNA): TGTGCCAGCAGCCCCCTCGCTAGCACAGATACGCAGTATTTT. The J gene is TRBJ2-3, the V gene TRBV5-8; D uncertain. This CDR3 has 14 amino acids. CDR1 and CDR2 from the germline V gene are SGHTS and YDEGEE. Trimming shortened V by 4 bases and J by 0 bases, and 9 bases separated the two germline ends.

This rearrangement joins TRBV6-6 to TRBJ2-7; D might be TRBD1 (5 bases). The CDR3 length is 13 residues. In germline, CDR1 is MNHNY, CDR2 SVGAGI (reference sequence). V shed 8 bases and J shed 6 bases, with 17 bases lying between them. The CDR3 loop is CASGRIPRGEQYF. CDR3 in DNA: TGTGCCAGCGGTAGGATCCCTAGGGGCGAGCAGTACTTC.

Regarding this clone: At one of its ends the junction is not consistent with the germline gene, which may arise from a read error. The DNA of the CDR3 is TGTGCCAGCAGTGGATATCGGGACTACCCCAGGGATTTT. Its protein is CASSGYRDYPRDF. The chain joins TRBV2 to TRBJ2-3, with 7 bases identical to TRBD2. Germline CDR1 reads SNHLY; CDR2 reads FYNNEI. CDR3 length equals 13 residues.

This rearrangement joins TRBV7-2 to TRBJ2-1; 10 bases line up with TRBD2. The CDR3 is 15 amino acids. Trimming at V came to 5 bases and at J to 11 bases, leaving 12 bases not matched to a gene. Germline-derived CDR1 and CDR2 are SGHTA and FQGNSA. CDR3 DNA sequence: TGTGCCAGCAGCCCAAGTGGGGTAGCGGGGGGTAAGCAGTTCTTC. This translates into CASSPSGVAGGKQFF.